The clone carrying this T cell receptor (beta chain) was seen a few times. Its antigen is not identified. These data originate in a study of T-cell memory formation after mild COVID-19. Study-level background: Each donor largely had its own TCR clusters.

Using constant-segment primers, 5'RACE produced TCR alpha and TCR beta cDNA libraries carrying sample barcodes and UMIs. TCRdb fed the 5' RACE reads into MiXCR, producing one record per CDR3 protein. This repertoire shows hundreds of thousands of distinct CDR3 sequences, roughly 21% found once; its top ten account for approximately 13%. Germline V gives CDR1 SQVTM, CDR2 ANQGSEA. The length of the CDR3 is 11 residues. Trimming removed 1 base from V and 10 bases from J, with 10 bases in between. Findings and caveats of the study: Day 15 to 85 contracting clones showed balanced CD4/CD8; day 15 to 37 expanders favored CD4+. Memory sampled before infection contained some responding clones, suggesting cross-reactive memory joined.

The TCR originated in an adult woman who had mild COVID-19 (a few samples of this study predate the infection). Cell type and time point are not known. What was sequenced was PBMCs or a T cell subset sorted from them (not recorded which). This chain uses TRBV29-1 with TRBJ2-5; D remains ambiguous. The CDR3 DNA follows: TGCAGCGTTGAAGCGATAGGGCTCCAGTACTTC. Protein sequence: CSVEAIGLQYF.